Described below is a single TCR beta chain sequence and its context. The V segment lost 5 bases and the J segment 9 bases; nucleotides outside the gene matches: 12. The CDR3 has 15 amino acids. Germline assignment: CDR1 LGHDT and CDR2 YNNKEL (reference sequence). Original handling: Nucleated cell number was recorded as an estimate derived from reference gene primer amplification. Assay: immunoSEQ multiplex PCR; the TCRdb copy retains only in-frame clones and omits some. V, J and clone size are taken as reported in that table, and D and trimming were inferred from the DNA itself. The data hold hundreds of thousands of clones, with around 88% observed a single time. This record belongs to a study of blood T cell repertoires in COVID-19. Overall study context: Sources were T cells, B-cell-depleted T cells, or PBMCs; the material itself was cDNA or gDNA.

The study recruited people aged about 18 to 89 years across approximately 23 US areas. Participants had their cohort set by participant-reported clinical history. Sequencing input: PBMCs or T cells enriched from blood (not recorded which). The chain recombines TRBV3-1 (or the pseudogene TRBV3-2) with TRBJ2-1, with 8 nucleotides matching TRBD2. The TCR sequence derives from a woman aged 40 to 50 who had recovered from COVID-19. The CDR3 here is CASSDAGGGLGEQFF. For the CDR3, the DNA is TGTGCCAGCAGCGACGCGGGAGGAGGTTTGGGTGAGCAGTTCTTC.